The present T cell receptor (beta chain) was sequenced within a study of cytomegalovirus exposure and HLA in healthy donors. In regard to this clone: Antigen unknown.

With 60 Vbeta and 13 Jbeta primers, the PCR was carried out. TCRdb's table, derived via immunoSEQ multiplex PCR, lists solely in-frame clones and lacks some. Of about 200,000 clones listed, 83% were seen once; the top ten hold roughly 1.3%. Study results and caveats: The classifier, whose performance was assessed in both the original and validation cohorts, reportedly diagnosed cytomegalovirus status with high specificity and sensitivity. An observed cluster of highly shared sequence variants was recorded as a likely sequencing artifact. The study listed 150 to 200 cytomegalovirus-associated TCR beta chains. Rare TCR sequences dominated, though some public TCRs recurred in many donors.

This CDR3 spans 12 amino acids. Trimming took off 7 bases at V and 0 bases at J, with 7 bases between the two ends. The germline V gene has CDR1 SNHLY and CDR2 FYNNEI. The TCR comes from a girl aged 5 to 17 in good health and CMV-seronegative. The chain recombines TRBV2 with TRBJ2-7; no firm D call. Sequencing used PBMCs. DNA for the CDR3: TGTGCCAGCACCTTACTCTCCTACGAGCAGTACTTC. Its protein product is CASTLLSYEQYF.